The clone carrying this T cell receptor beta chain was counted at least ten times. Libraries were prepared by immunoSEQ multiplex PCR; TCRdb keeps only in-frame clonotypes and omits some of them. The sample consists of around 140,000 clones, less than 90% of them appearing once. The sample originates from a study of blood T cell repertoires in COVID-19. V lost 1 base, J lost 4 bases, and 8 bases lay in between. The CDR3 loop spans 14 amino acids. Germline V gives CDR1 SGHVS, CDR2 FQNEAQ. The V call is TRBV7-8, the J call TRBJ1-5, with D maybe TRBD1 (6 bases). The specimen sequenced was peripheral blood. The sequence was obtained from a man in his sixties with acute or convalescent COVID-19. The CDR3 region is CASSLEGGNQPQHF. The CDR3 nucleotides read TGTGCCAGCAGCTTAGAGGGGGGGAATCAGCCCCAGCATTTT.